These T cell receptor beta chains were read from a single sample in a study of blood T cell repertoires in COVID-19. Clones were read by immunoSEQ multiplex PCR, and TCRdb kept only the in-frame ones, dropping some. Among 380,000 or so clones listed, 80% to 90% were seen once. Sequenced: peripheral blood. The receptors here all came from a woman aged 55 to 70 with COVID-19, enrolled during active disease. Each CDR3 is given with its conserved first and last residue. Fields, in order: V gene, D gene, J gene, clone size, CDR3 DNA, CDR3 protein. The D gene is left open where the match is weak. Clone size is shown for a subset of rows, as once, few, many or a class of expanded clone.

V: TRBV18; D: -; J: TRBJ2-7; size: -; DNA: TGTGCCAGCTCACCAAATCCCGGGGGAACCTACGAGCAGTACTTC; CDR3: CASSPNPGGTYEQYF
V: TRBV7-9; D: -; J: TRBJ2-2; size: -; DNA: TGTGCCAGCAGCTCCCATTGGACAGCGAACACCGGGGAGCTGTTTTTT; CDR3: CASSSHWTANTGELFF
V: TRBV6-5; D: -; J: TRBJ1-2; size: -; DNA: TGTGCCAGCAGTTACTCTTCACAGGAGTTCTATGGCTACACCTTC; CDR3: CASSYSSQEFYGYTF
V: TRBV5-1; D: TRBD2; J: TRBJ2-1; size: -; DNA: TGCGCCAGCAGCTCAGCGGGGTCCCACAATGAGCAGTTCTTC; CDR3: CASSSAGSHNEQFF
V: TRBV19; D: -; J: TRBJ2-7; size: -; DNA: TGTGCCAGTAGTTTCTCTAGCGCTGGTCCTTACGAGCAGTACTTC; CDR3: CASSFSSAGPYEQYF
V: TRBV4-1; D: -; J: TRBJ1-4; size: -; DNA: TGCGCCAGCAGCCAAGAGGAGTACCTTAATGAAAAACTGTTTTTT; CDR3: CASSQEEYLNEKLFF
V: TRBV3-1/TRBV3-2; D: -; J: TRBJ1-4; size: -; DNA: TGTGCCAGCAGCCACTCGGGGGGGAGGACTAATGAAAAACTGTTTTTT; CDR3: CASSHSGGRTNEKLFF
V: TRBV9; D: -; J: TRBJ1-1; size: -; DNA: TGTGCCAGCAGCGAGGTGGACACCCGTCAAGGGGCTGAAGCTTTCTTT; CDR3: CASSEVDTRQGAEAFF
V: TRBV30; D: -; J: TRBJ2-2; size: -; DNA: TGTGCCTGGAAAAAAGCGGGCGCGAACACCGGGGAGCTGTTTTTT; CDR3: CAWKKAGANTGELFF
V: TRBV19; D: -; J: TRBJ2-6; size: -; DNA: TGTGCCAGCGTAGGGGTACCTGGGGCCAACGTCCTGACTTTC; CDR3: CASVGVPGANVLTF
V: TRBV5-1; D: TRBD2; J: TRBJ2-5; size: -; DNA: TGCGCCAGCAGACTCACCCTAGCGGGGGCCGCCGATAGGGAGACCCAGTACTTC; CDR3: CASRLTLAGAADRETQYF
V: TRBV24-1; D: TRBD1; J: TRBJ2-1; size: -; DNA: TGTGCCACCAGTGCGGGGGACAGGGGGGGCGAGCAGTTCTTC; CDR3: CATSAGDRGGEQFF
V: TRBV9; D: -; J: TRBJ1-4; size: -; DNA: TGTGCCAGCAGCGTTTCAGTCAGTGGGGCTGCTAATGAAAAACTGTTTTTT; CDR3: CASSVSVSGAANEKLFF
V: TRBV30; D: -; J: TRBJ2-5; size: -; DNA: TGTGCCTGGAGTGGACAGCAAGAGACCCAGTACTTC; CDR3: CAWSGQQETQYF
V: TRBV21-1; D: -; J: TRBJ1-5; size: few; DNA: TGTGCCAGCAGCACCCGGGCCGAGGACAGGGGCCAGCCCCAGCATTTT; CDR3: CASSTRAEDRGQPQHF
V: TRBV5-1; D: TRBD2; J: TRBJ2-1; size: -; DNA: TGCGCCAGCAGCTTACCTAGCGGGGACAATGAGCAGTTCTTC; CDR3: CASSLPSGDNEQFF
V: TRBV3-1/TRBV3-2; D: -; J: TRBJ1-2; size: -; DNA: TGTGCCAGCAGCCAAGAGGGCCAAGGGGTTTATGGCTACACCTTC; CDR3: CASSQEGQGVYGYTF
V: TRBV24-1; D: TRBD2; J: TRBJ2-3; size: -; DNA: TGTGCCACCAGTGATTCCCTAGCGGGGGGCACAGATACGCAGTATTTT; CDR3: CATSDSLAGGTDTQYF
V: TRBV5-1; D: TRBD2; J: TRBJ2-3; size: -; DNA: TGCGCCAGCAGCCGGCTAGCGGGGGGTGGCAATACGCAGTATTTT; CDR3: CASSRLAGGGNTQYF
V: TRBV27; D: -; J: TRBJ1-1; size: -; DNA: TGTGCCAGCAGTTTGCGGGGGTACGCCGAAGCTTTCTTT; CDR3: CASSLRGYAEAFF
V: TRBV6-5; D: -; J: TRBJ2-5; size: -; DNA: TGTGCCAGCGTAACAGGGTCCAGGGAGACCCAGTACTTC; CDR3: CASVTGSRETQYF
V: TRBV7-7; D: -; J: TRBJ2-2; size: -; DNA: TGTGCCAGCAGCCCGTTATCCGGGGAGCTGTTTTTT; CDR3: CASSPLSGELFF
V: TRBV7-9; D: -; J: TRBJ1-5; size: -; DNA: TGTGCCAGCAGCTTGAGCGACGGCAATCAGCCCCAGCATTTT; CDR3: CASSLSDGNQPQHF
V: TRBV14; D: -; J: TRBJ1-2; size: -; DNA: TGTGCCAGCAGCCAAGATCTGAGGGCTGGCTACACCTTC; CDR3: CASSQDLRAGYTF
V: TRBV7-2; D: -; J: TRBJ1-1; size: once; DNA: TGTGCCAGCAGCGAGACAGATGTCTGGACTGAAGCTTTCTTT; CDR3: CASSETDVWTEAFF
V: TRBV18; D: -; J: TRBJ1-1; size: few; DNA: TGTGCCAGCTCACCACCGTCCCAGGGAACCACTGAAGCTTTCTTT; CDR3: CASSPPSQGTTEAFF
V: TRBV7-9; D: -; J: TRBJ2-5; size: -; DNA: TGTGCCAGCAGCTTAAGGAGGCTCCCGGAGGGAGTAGAGACCCAGTACTTC; CDR3: CASSLRRLPEGVETQYF
V: TRBV5-4; D: TRBD1; J: TRBJ2-7; size: -; DNA: TGTGCCAGCAGCTTTCGGGACAGATCCTACGAGCAGTACTTC; CDR3: CASSFRDRSYEQYF
V: TRBV10-3; D: -; J: TRBJ2-3; size: -; DNA: TGTGCCATCAGTGTCGAGATGAACACAGATACGCAGTATTTT; CDR3: CAISVEMNTDTQYF
V: TRBV11-1; D: -; J: TRBJ1-6; size: -; DNA: TGTGCCAGCAGCGTGTACAGGGATGCTTATAATTCACCCCTCCACTTT; CDR3: CASSVYRDAYNSPLHF
V: TRBV7-9; D: -; J: TRBJ1-5; size: -; DNA: TGTGCCAGCAGCTTAGGCTTTCAGGGAAATCAGCCCCAGCATTTT; CDR3: CASSLGFQGNQPQHF
V: TRBV30; D: -; J: TRBJ1-6; size: -; DNA: TGTGCCTGGAGTGTACCGGGCAGGGGATACTCACCCCTCCACTTT; CDR3: CAWSVPGRGYSPLHF
V: TRBV7-9; D: TRBD1; J: TRBJ2-1; size: once; DNA: TGTGCCAGCAGCTTGGCCGGGACAGGATCTTACAATGAGCAGTTCTTC; CDR3: CASSLAGTGSYNEQFF
V: TRBV7-8; D: -; J: TRBJ2-3; size: -; DNA: TGTGCCAGCAGCTTAGCCTCGTCAGATACGCAGTATTTT; CDR3: CASSLASSDTQYF
V: TRBV4-1; D: -; J: TRBJ1-1; size: -; DNA: TGCGCCAGCAGCCAAGGGGGGAGGGTGGAAGCTTTCTTT; CDR3: CASSQGGRVEAFF
V: TRBV6-6; D: TRBD2; J: TRBJ2-3; size: once; DNA: TGTGCCAGCACGGAAGCGGGGGTGGTAACAGATACGCAGTATTTT; CDR3: CASTEAGVVTDTQYF
V: TRBV5-1; D: -; J: TRBJ1-1; size: once; DNA: TGCGCCAGCAGACAGTCGGGACACCCGAACACTGAAGCTTTCTTT; CDR3: CASRQSGHPNTEAFF
V: TRBV30; D: -; J: TRBJ1-6; size: -; DNA: TGTGCCTGGAGTGTAGATCTAATGGACATCGGTAATTCACCCCTCCACTTT; CDR3: CAWSVDLMDIGNSPLHF
V: TRBV18; D: -; J: TRBJ1-4; size: -; DNA: TGTGCCAGCTCACCAACAGGGATCCTCGGGGAAAAACTGTTTTTT; CDR3: CASSPTGILGEKLFF
V: TRBV4-3; D: TRBD1; J: TRBJ1-2; size: -; DNA: TGCGCCAGCAGCCAAGACAGGGGGTCTGATGGCTACACCTTC; CDR3: CASSQDRGSDGYTF
V: TRBV30; D: -; J: TRBJ1-6; size: -; DNA: TGTGCCTGGTCCGGAAGGGGTTTAAATTCACCCCTCCACTTT; CDR3: CAWSGRGLNSPLHF
V: TRBV4-3; D: TRBD1; J: TRBJ1-3; size: -; DNA: TGCGCCAGCAGCCAAGATTGGGACAGCTCTGGAAACACCATATATTTT; CDR3: CASSQDWDSSGNTIYF
V: TRBV6-2/TRBV6-3; D: -; J: TRBJ1-2; size: -; DNA: TGTGCCAGCAGCTGGGGGACTCCCTATGGCTACACCTTC; CDR3: CASSWGTPYGYTF
V: TRBV6-1; D: TRBD1; J: TRBJ1-5; size: -; DNA: TGTGCCAGCAGTGACCAACAGGGGGTGGGTCAGCCCCAGCATTTT; CDR3: CASSDQQGVGQPQHF
V: TRBV7-9; D: TRBD1; J: TRBJ1-1; size: -; DNA: TGTGCCAGCAGCAGCGAGGGACAGCCTAACACTGAAGCTTTCTTT; CDR3: CASSSEGQPNTEAFF
V: TRBV5-1; D: TRBD1; J: TRBJ1-4; size: -; DNA: TGCGCCAGCAGCTTCCCGGACAGGGTTGGGGCAACTAATGAAAAACTGTTTTTT; CDR3: CASSFPDRVGATNEKLFF
V: TRBV5-1; D: -; J: TRBJ1-2; size: -; DNA: TGCGCCAGCAGCTTGGTGGGGGGATGGGAATCTGGCTACACCTTC; CDR3: CASSLVGGWESGYTF
V: TRBV30; D: TRBD1; J: TRBJ1-1; size: -; DNA: TGTGCCTGGAGTCCTAAGCCGGGACAGGGTGGCACTGAAGCTTTCTTT; CDR3: CAWSPKPGQGGTEAFF
V: TRBV30; D: TRBD1; J: TRBJ1-2; size: -; DNA: TGTGCCAGAGACAGGGGGCGATTTATTGACTATGGCTACACCTTC; CDR3: CARDRGRFIDYGYTF
V: TRBV7-9; D: TRBD1; J: TRBJ1-1; size: -; DNA: TGTGCCAGCAGCCCTGGACAGGGCCCTATGAACACTGAAGCTTTCTTT; CDR3: CASSPGQGPMNTEAFF
V: TRBV7-2; D: TRBD2; J: TRBJ2-7; size: few; DNA: TGTGCCAGCAGCTGGTCGGGGGGGGTGGTTTACGAGCAGTACTTC; CDR3: CASSWSGGVVYEQYF
V: TRBV5-4; D: TRBD2; J: TRBJ2-1; size: -; DNA: TGTGCCAGCAGCTTGACTAGCGGGGGGAGGGGAGGCAATGAGCAGTTCTTC; CDR3: CASSLTSGGRGGNEQFF